The 8 T cell receptor beta chains presented below share a single source sample, sequenced in a study of T cell changes during pregnancy in multiple sclerosis. Assay used: immunoSEQ multiplex PCR; TCRdb lists only in-frame clones, some missing. The data contain 35,000 to 45,000 clones, about 91% of them singletons. The sample was CD4+ T cells from peripheral blood mononuclear cells, taken after pregnancy. Receptors were obtained from a female donor in good health, enrolled as a control in a pregnancy study.

The chain is built from TRBV28 and TRBJ2-1; 10 bases match TRBD2. The CDR3 contains 13 residues. The ends lost 7 bases at V and 9 bases at J; junction bases unmatched: 6. CDR1 is MDHEN and CDR2 is SYDVKM in the germline V gene. The CDR3 protein is CASTPGLASEQFF. The CDR3 DNA is TGTGCCAGCACTCCGGGACTAGCGAGTGAGCAGTTCTTC.

This chain uses TRBV5-1 with TRBJ2-3; possible D gene TRBD1, 6 bases. V was trimmed by 4 bases and J by 2 bases, leaving 11 bases between them. The CDR3 contains 14 residues. CDR1 is SGHRS and CDR2 is YFSETQ in the germline V gene. The CDR3 DNA reads as TGCGCCAGCAGCCTCAACAGGGACACAGATACGCAGTATTTT. Its translation: CASSLNRDTDTQYF.

V usage is TRBV2 and J usage is TRBJ2-1, with 8 bases matching TRBD2. This CDR3 is built from 14 residues. V shed 7 bases, J shed 3 bases, and the junction held 5 bases outside the gene matches. Germline V CDR1 and CDR2: SNHLY, FYNNEI. Here the CDR3 reads CASILGTSYNEQFF. The CDR3 nucleotides read TGTGCCAGCATCCTCGGGACTAGCTACAATGAGCAGTTCTTC.

This clone was recorded once. This rearrangement joins TRBV19 to TRBJ1-2; D might be TRBD1 (5 bases). The V gene's germline CDR1 is LNHDA and CDR2 SQIVND (reference sequence). This CDR3 comprises 14 residues. Trimming left V 2 bases short and J 0 bases short, with 7 bases between. The DNA of the CDR3 is TGTGCCAGTAGTATAACAGGCACTAACTATGGCTACACCTTC. This translates into CASSITGTNYGYTF. Full variable domain (rest looked up from reference TRBV19 and TRBJ1-2): DGGITQSPKYLFRKEGQNVTLSCEQNLNHDAMYWYRQDPGQGLRLIYYSQIVNDFQKGDIAEGYSVSREKKESFPLTVTSAQKNPTAFYLCASSITGTNYGYTFGSGTRLTVV.

The chain combines TRBV9 with TRBJ2-5, with D perhaps being TRBD1 or TRBD2 (7 bases each). Germline V gene lookup returns CDR1 SGDLS and CDR2 YYNGEE. This CDR3 comprises 15 residues. V shed 4 bases and J shed 4 bases, with 17 bases lying between them. The DNA of the CDR3 is TGTGCCAGCAGCATAGGGGGCAGGGAGGGAGAGACCCAGTACTTC. It translates to CASSIGGREGETQYF.

This chain links TRBV28 with TRBJ1-3, with D possibly matching TRBD1 (6 bases). The CDR3 is 14 residues long. Trimming took 2 bases from V and 2 from J, leaving 7 bases between them. Germline-derived CDR1 and CDR2 are MDHEN and SYDVKM. CDR3 sequence: CASSLQGTGNTIYF. CDR3 DNA sequence: TGTGCCAGCAGTTTACAGGGGACTGGAAACACCATATATTTT.

The gene calls are TRBV5-1 and TRBJ2-3, with 10 bases matching TRBD2. The V and J ends lost 5 bases and 0 bases, in that order; junction bases with no gene match: 0. Germline V gene data show CDR1 as SGHRS and CDR2 as YFSETQ. The CDR3 runs 14 residues. CDR3 sequence (DNA): TGCGCCAGCAGGACTAGCGGGAGCACAGATACGCAGTATTTT. This codes for CASRTSGSTDTQYF.

With regard to this clone: Other DNA sequences of this sample code for an identical CDR3. The genes are TRBV6-6 and TRBJ2-5; 7 nucleotides align to TRBD1. The V segment lost 6 bases and the J segment 5 bases; nucleotides outside the gene matches: 6. The germline CDR1 and CDR2 sequences are MNHNY and SVGAGI (reference sequence). The CDR3 sequence is 13 residues long. The CDR3 DNA sequence: TGTGCCAGCAGCTACAGGGGTCGGGAGACCCAGTACTTC. Its translation: CASSYRGRETQYF.